The rows below give T cell receptor beta chains drawn from one sample of a study of spatial heterogeneity in lung cancer. TCRdb called the 5' RACE reads again in MiXCR, with one record for every CDR3 protein. The table records about 120,000 distinct CDR3 sequences, roughly an eighth of them present only once. The input for sequencing was PBMCs, taken at follow-up. These receptors came from a male donor with early-stage non-small cell lung cancer. CDR3s include the opening cysteine and the closing phenylalanine or tryptophan. The D gene is left open where the match is weak. Size is omitted from some rows. Given values are once, few, many or a class for expanded clones.

clone_size	v_call	d_call	j_call	cdr3_nt	cdr3_aa
many	TRBV2	TRBD1	TRBJ2-2	TGTGCCAGCTCCTGGACAGGGTCCGGGGAGCTGTTTTTT	CASSWTGSGELFF
many	TRBV24-1	NA	TRBJ1-1	TGTGCCACCCGCCAGACTTTGGACACTGAAGCTTTCTTT	CATRQTLDTEAFF
many	TRBV6-6	NA	TRBJ1-5	TGTGCCAGCAGCCTACGCGGGGATGGCAATCAGCCCCAGCATTTT	CASSLRGDGNQPQHF
NA	TRBV7-2	NA	TRBJ1-2	TGTGCCAGCAGCATACTGGTTTTAGGGGGCTACACCTTC	CASSILVLGGYTF
many	TRBV12-3/TRBV12-4	NA	TRBJ2-3	TGTGCCAGCAGTTTAGCAGCGGATACGCAGTATTTT	CASSLAADTQYF
few	TRBV10-3	NA	TRBJ2-1	TGTGCCATCCTCGAGGAGGGCGGCGCCCGTTACAATGAGCAGTTCTTC	CAILEEGGARYNEQFF
NA	TRBV5-1	TRBD1	TRBJ1-1	TGCGCCAGCAGCACGAGACAGGGGGCTGAAGCTTTCTTT	CASSTRQGAEAFF
NA	TRBV7-2	TRBD1	TRBJ1-1	TGTGCCAGCAGCTGGGCCGGGACAGCGAACACTGAAGCTTTCTTT	CASSWAGTANTEAFF
few	TRBV12-3/TRBV12-4	TRBD1	TRBJ2-7	TGTGCCAGCAGTGCCTACAACAGGGGCGAGCAGTACTTC	CASSAYNRGEQYF
NA	TRBV7-2	TRBD2	TRBJ2-7	TGTGCCAGCAGCCCGACGGGAGGGGTTGGGGCCGAGCAGTACTTC	CASSPTGGVGAEQYF
many	TRBV19	NA	TRBJ2-1	TGTGCCAGTAGCCGACAGTATTACAATGAGCAGTTCTTC	CASSRQYYNEQFF
many	TRBV20-1	NA	TRBJ2-7	TGCAGTGCTAGAGATTCGAGGGGGGCCTACGAGCAGTACTTC	CSARDSRGAYEQYF
NA	TRBV2	NA	TRBJ2-7	TGTGCCAGCAGTGTTAGAGGAAGCACCTACGAGCAGTACTTC	CASSVRGSTYEQYF
few	TRBV24-1	NA	TRBJ1-2	TGTGCCACCAGCGAGCCGCAGGGGTATGGCTACACCTTC	CATSEPQGYGYTF
few	TRBV20-1	NA	TRBJ1-6	TGCAGTGCTAGAGCCCCTCAGGACTCCTATAATTCACCCCTCCACTTT	CSARAPQDSYNSPLHF
NA	TRBV20-1	NA	TRBJ1-2	TGCAGTGCTACCGCGGGGGGTCTTGGCTACACCTTC	CSATAGGLGYTF
many	TRBV25-1	TRBD2	TRBJ2-7	TGTGCCAGCAGAACGGGAGGGAACTACGAGCAGTACTTC	CASRTGGNYEQYF
few	TRBV28	NA	TRBJ1-5	TGTGCCAGCAGTACAGGGTATCAGCCCCAGCATTTT	CASSTGYQPQHF
few	TRBV13	NA	TRBJ1-1	TGTGCCAGCAGCTTAGACAGGGCGAACACTGAAGCTTTCTTT	CASSLDRANTEAFF
NA	TRBV20-1	NA	TRBJ2-7	TGCAGTGCTAGGAGAGGGACATCCTCTTCCTACGAGCAGTACTTC	CSARRGTSSSYEQYF
few	TRBV2	TRBD2	TRBJ2-1	TGTGCCAGCACCGAGGGAGGGACTACGGGGTTCTTC	CASTEGGTTGFF
many	TRBV3-1	TRBD1	TRBJ1-6	TGTGCCAGCAGCCACGGCCTGGGACAGGAGAAAGTCCACTTT	CASSHGLGQEKVHF
many	TRBV11-2	NA	TRBJ2-1	TGTGCCAGCAGCTTAGAGATAGTAGGGTCGGTTGAGCAGTTCTTC	CASSLEIVGSVEQFF
many	TRBV19	NA	TRBJ1-5	TGTGCCAGTAGTGTCTCGAGGCAGCCCCAGCATTTT	CASSVSRQPQHF
many	TRBV6-5	NA	TRBJ2-7	TGTGCCAGCAGTTACTTACCGAGCGGACAGCCGTACGAGCAGTACTTC	CASSYLPSGQPYEQYF
NA	TRBV24-1	TRBD1	TRBJ2-3	TGTGCCACCAGTGATCCCGGGGACAGGGATAGCACAGATACGCAGTATTTT	CATSDPGDRDSTDTQYF
NA	TRBV9	TRBD2	TRBJ2-3	TGTGCCAGCAGCCTCATTGGGCCTAGCGGGGCCCATTTT	CASSLIGPSGAHF
few	TRBV20-1	NA	TRBJ2-1	TGCAGTGCTAGATGGTTGCTAGCGCCCGAGCAGTTCTTC	CSARWLLAPEQFF
many	TRBV10-3	NA	TRBJ1-1	TGTGCCCAATCCAGGGAGCCGAACACTGAAGCTTTCTTT	CAQSREPNTEAFF
few	TRBV10-2	TRBD1	TRBJ2-1	TGCGCCAGCAGTACGGGACAGGGGCAGTTCTTC	CASSTGQGQFF
many	TRBV10-3	TRBD2	TRBJ2-7	TGTGCCATCAGTGACCTTGTGGCGGGGGGCCCCTACGAGCAGTACTTC	CAISDLVAGGPYEQYF
few	TRBV10-3	TRBD1	TRBJ1-2	TGTGCCACCTCGGACAGGGTACGAATCTATGGCTACACCTTC	CATSDRVRIYGYTF
few	TRBV29-1	NA	TRBJ1-1	TGCAGCGTTGGGAAGGTTGTGAACACTGAAGCTTTCTTT	CSVGKVVNTEAFF